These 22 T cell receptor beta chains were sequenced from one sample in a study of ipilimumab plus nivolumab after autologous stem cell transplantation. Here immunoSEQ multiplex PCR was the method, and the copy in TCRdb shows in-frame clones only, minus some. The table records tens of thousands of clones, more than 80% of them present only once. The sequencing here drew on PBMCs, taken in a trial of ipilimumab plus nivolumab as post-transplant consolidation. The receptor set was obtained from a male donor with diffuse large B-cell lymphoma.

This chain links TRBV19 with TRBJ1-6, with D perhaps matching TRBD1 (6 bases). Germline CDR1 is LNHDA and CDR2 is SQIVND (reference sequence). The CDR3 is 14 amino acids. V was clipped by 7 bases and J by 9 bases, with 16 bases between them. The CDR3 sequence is CASTKGGGISPLHF. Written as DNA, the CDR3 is TGTGCCAGTACGAAAGGAGGGGGGATTTCACCCCTCCACTTT.

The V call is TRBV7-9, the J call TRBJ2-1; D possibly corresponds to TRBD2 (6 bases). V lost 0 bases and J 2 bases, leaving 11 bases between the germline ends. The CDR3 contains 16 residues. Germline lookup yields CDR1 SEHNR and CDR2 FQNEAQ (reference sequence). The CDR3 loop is CASSLAGGRTYNEQFF. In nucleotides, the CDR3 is TGTGCCAGCAGCTTAGCGGGGGGAAGGACCTACAATGAGCAGTTCTTC. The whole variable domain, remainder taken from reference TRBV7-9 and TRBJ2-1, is DTGVSQNPRHKITKRGQNVTFRCDPISEHNRLYWYRQTLGQGPEFLTYFQNEAQLEKSRLLSDRFSAERPKGSFSTLEIQRTEQGDSAMYLCASSLAGGRTYNEQFFGPGTRLTVL.

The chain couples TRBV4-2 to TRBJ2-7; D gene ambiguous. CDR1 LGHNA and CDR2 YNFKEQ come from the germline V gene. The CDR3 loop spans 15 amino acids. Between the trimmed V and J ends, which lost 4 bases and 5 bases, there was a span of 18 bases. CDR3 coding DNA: TGTGCCAGCAGCCTTGTTCCGGGCAGGATCAACGAGCAGTACTTC. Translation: CASSLVPGRINEQYF.

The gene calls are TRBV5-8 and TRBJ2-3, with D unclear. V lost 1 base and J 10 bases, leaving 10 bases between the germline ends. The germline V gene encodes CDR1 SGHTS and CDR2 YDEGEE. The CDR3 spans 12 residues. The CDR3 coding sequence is TGTGCCAGCAGCTTGAAGCAAGGGCCGCAGTATTTT. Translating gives CASSLKQGPQYF.

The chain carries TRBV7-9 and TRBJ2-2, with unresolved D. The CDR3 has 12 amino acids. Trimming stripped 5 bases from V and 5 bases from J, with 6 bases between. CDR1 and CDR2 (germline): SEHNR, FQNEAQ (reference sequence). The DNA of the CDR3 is TGTGCCAGCAGCCCTCGAACCGGGGAGCTGTTTTTT. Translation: CASSPRTGELFF.

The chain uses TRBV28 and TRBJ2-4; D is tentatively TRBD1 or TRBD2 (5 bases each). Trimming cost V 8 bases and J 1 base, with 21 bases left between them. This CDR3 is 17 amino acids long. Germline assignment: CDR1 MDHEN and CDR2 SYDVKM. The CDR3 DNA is TGTGCCAGCGGTAACTTGGGGACGGGCGGCGCCAAAAACATTCAGTACTTC. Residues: CASGNLGTGGAKNIQYF. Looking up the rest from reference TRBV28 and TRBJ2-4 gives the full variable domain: DVKVTQSSRYLVKRTGEKVFLECVQDMDHENMFWYRQDPGLGLRLIYFSYDVKMKEKGDIPEGYSVSREKKERFSLILESASTNQTSMYLCASGNLGTGGAKNIQYFGAGTRLSVL.

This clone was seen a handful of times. The CDR3 region has the DNA TGTGCCAGCAGCTTAGCCACCACCGAGGACTATGGCTACACCTTC. It codes for CASSLATTEDYGYTF. The chain recombines TRBV7-9 with TRBJ1-2; no firm D call. Germline loops: CDR1 SEHNR, CDR2 FQNEAQ (reference sequence). V gave up 0 bases and J gave up 3 bases, with 11 bases separating them. The CDR3 covers 15 residues.

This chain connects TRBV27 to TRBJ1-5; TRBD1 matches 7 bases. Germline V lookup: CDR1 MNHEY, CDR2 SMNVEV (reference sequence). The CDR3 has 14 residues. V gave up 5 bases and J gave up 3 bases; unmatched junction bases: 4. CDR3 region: CASSSGTVNQPQHF. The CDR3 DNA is TGTGCCAGCAGTAGTGGGACAGTCAATCAGCCCCAGCATTTT.

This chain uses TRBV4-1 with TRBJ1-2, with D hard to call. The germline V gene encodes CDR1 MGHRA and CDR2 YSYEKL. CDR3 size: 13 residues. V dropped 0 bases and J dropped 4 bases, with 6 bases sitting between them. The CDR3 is CASSQDWSYGYTF. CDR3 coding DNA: TGCGCCAGCAGCCAAGATTGGTCCTATGGCTACACCTTC.

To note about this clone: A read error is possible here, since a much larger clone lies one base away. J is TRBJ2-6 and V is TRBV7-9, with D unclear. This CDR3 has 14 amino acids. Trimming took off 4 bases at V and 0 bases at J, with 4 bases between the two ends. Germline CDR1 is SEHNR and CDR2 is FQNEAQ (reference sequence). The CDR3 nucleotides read TGTGCCAGCAGCTCAACCTCTGGGGCCAACGTCCTGACTTTC. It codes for CASSSTSGANVLTF.

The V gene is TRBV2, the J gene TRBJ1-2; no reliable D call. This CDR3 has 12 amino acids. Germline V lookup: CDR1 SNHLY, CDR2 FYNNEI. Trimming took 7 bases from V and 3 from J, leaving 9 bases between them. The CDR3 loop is CASTGTDYGYTF. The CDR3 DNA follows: TGTGCCAGCACAGGTACTGACTATGGCTACACCTTC.

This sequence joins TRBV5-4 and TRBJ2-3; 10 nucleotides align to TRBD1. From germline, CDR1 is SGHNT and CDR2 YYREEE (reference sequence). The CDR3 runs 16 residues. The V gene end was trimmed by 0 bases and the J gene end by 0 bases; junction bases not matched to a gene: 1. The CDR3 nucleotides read TGTGCCAGCAGCTTGGGACAGGGGGCGAGCACAGATACGCAGTATTTT. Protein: CASSLGQGASTDTQYF. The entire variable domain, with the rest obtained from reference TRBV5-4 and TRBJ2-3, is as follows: ETGVTQSPTHLIKTRGQQVTLRCSSQSGHNTVSWYQQALGQGPQFIFQYYREEENGRGNFPPRFSGLQFPNYSSELNVNALELDDSALYLCASSLGQGASTDTQYFGPGTRLTVL.

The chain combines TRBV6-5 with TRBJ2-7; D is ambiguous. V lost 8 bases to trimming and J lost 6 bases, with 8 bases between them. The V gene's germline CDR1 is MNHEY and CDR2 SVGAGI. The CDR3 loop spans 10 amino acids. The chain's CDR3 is CASGRREQYF. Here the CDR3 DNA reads TGTGCCAGCGGCCGCCGCGAGCAGTACTTC.

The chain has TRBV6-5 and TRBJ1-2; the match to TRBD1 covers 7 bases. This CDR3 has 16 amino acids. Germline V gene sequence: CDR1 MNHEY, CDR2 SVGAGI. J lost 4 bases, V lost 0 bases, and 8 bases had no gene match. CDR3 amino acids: CASSYSNAGGSYGYTF. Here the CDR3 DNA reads TGTGCCAGCAGTTACTCGAACGCAGGGGGGAGCTATGGCTACACCTTC.

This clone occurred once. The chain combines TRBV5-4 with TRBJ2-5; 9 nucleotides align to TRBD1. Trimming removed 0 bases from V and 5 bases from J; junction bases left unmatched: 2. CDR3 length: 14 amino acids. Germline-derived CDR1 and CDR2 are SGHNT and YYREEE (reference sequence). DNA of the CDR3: TGTGCCAGCAGCTTGGGGACAGGGGCCGAGACCCAGTACTTC. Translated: CASSLGTGAETQYF.

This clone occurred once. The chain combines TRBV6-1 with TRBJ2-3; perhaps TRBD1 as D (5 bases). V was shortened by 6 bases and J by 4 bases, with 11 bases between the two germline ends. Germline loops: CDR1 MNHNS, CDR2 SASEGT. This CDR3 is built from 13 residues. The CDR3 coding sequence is TGTGCCAGCAGGGCTTTGGGGCCAGATACGCAGTATTTT. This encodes CASRALGPDTQYF.

The CDR3 region is CASSPGQRNEKLFF. In DNA form, the CDR3 reads TGTGCCAGCAGCCCGGGACAGCGAAATGAAAAACTGTTTTTT. This sequence joins TRBV5-4 and TRBJ1-4, with 7 bases identical to TRBD1. V shed 4 bases and J 5 bases; nucleotides not matched to a gene: 5. CDR1 is SGHNT, CDR2 YYREEE, per germline (reference sequence). The CDR3 runs 14 residues.

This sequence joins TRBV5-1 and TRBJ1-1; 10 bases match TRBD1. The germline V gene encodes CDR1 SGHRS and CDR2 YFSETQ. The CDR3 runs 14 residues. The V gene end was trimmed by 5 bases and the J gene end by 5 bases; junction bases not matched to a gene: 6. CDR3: CASRDGQGGTEAFF. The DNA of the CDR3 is TGCGCCAGCAGGGACGGACAGGGGGGAACTGAAGCTTTCTTT.

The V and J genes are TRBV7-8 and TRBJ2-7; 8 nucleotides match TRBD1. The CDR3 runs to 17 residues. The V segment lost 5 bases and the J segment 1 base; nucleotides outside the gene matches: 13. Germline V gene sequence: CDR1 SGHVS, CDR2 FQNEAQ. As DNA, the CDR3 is TGTGCCAGCAGCCAAGGGTTGTGGGACAGGCGATCCTACGAGCAGTACTTC. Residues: CASSQGLWDRRSYEQYF.

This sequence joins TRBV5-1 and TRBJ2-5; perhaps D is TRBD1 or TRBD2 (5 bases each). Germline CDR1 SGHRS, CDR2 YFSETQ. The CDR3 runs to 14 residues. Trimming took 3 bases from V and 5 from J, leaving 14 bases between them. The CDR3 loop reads CASSYSGTGETQYF. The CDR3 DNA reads TGCGCCAGCAGCTATTCCGGGACCGGGGAGACCCAGTACTTC.

The CDR3 DNA reads as TGTGCCAGCAGGGACAGGTTAGACCAAGAGACCCAGTACTTC. This gives the protein CASRDRLDQETQYF. This chain uses TRBV6-6 with TRBJ2-5, with TRBD1 matching over 7 bases. The V gene's germline CDR1 is MNHNY and CDR2 SVGAGI (reference sequence). V shed 6 bases and J 0 bases; nucleotides not matched to a gene: 4. This CDR3 contains 14 residues.

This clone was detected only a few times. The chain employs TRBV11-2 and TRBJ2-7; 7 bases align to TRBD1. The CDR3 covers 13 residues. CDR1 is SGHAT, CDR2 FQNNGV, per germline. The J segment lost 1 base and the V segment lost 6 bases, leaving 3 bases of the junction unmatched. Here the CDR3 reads CASRQTGSYEQYF. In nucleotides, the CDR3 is TGTGCCAGCAGACAGACAGGGTCCTACGAGCAGTACTTC. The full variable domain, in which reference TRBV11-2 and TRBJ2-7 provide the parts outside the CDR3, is EAGVAQSPRYKIIEKRQSVAFWCNPISGHATLYWYQQILGQGPKLLIQFQNNGVVDDSQLPKDRFSAERLKGVDSTLKIQPAKLEDSAVYLCASRQTGSYEQYFGPGTRLTVT.